These 13 T cell receptor beta chains share one sample of origin, sequenced in a study of cytomegalovirus exposure and HLA in healthy donors. 13 Jbeta primers and 60 Vbeta primers were used for the PCR. Assay: immunoSEQ multiplex PCR; the TCRdb copy retains only in-frame clones and omits some. The data contain around 120,000 clones, approximately 85% of them seen just once; the ten biggest clones take up under 2%. Sequencing input: PBMCs. The receptors here all came from a boy younger than 18 in good health and CMV-seronegative.

This sequence joins TRBV10-3 and TRBJ1-2, with D possibly TRBD1 on 6 matching bases. CDR3 length: 14 residues. Trimming cost V 0 bases and J 10 bases, with 15 bases left between them. The V gene's germline CDR1 is ENHRY and CDR2 SYGVKD. The CDR3 spells CAISESQNRDTYTF. In nucleotides, the CDR3 is TGTGCCATCAGTGAGTCCCAAAACAGGGACACCTACACCTTC.

The chain combines TRBV10-3 with TRBJ1-3, with D unresolved. The CDR3 loop spans 15 amino acids. The ends were cut back, 6 bases at V and 0 bases at J, with 12 bases in the middle. Germline CDR1 reads ENHRY; CDR2 reads SYGVKD. The CDR3 loop is CAISTPGYSGNTIYF. As DNA, the CDR3 is TGTGCCATCAGCACTCCGGGGTACTCTGGAAACACCATATATTTT.

The CDR3 DNA reads as TGTGCCAGCAGCTTAGGGGACAGAAGCACAGATACGCAGTATTTT. Amino acids: CASSLGDRSTDTQYF. This sequence joins TRBV7-2 and TRBJ2-3; 7 bases fit TRBD1. Trimming at V came to 1 base and at J to 0 bases, leaving 1 base not matched to a gene. Germline assignment: CDR1 SGHTA and CDR2 FQGNSA. CDR3 length: 15 residues.

This chain links TRBV15 with TRBJ2-5, with unresolved D. The CDR3 totals 11 residues. Germline V gives CDR1 LNHNV, CDR2 YYDKDF (reference sequence). Trimming took off 3 bases at V and 4 bases at J, with 3 bases between the two ends. In DNA form, the CDR3 reads TGTGCCACCAGCAGCCGAGAGACCCAGTACTTC. This sequence encodes CATSSRETQYF.

In this sample, this clone turned up once. The rearrangement uses TRBV6-6 and TRBJ2-3, with D tentatively TRBD1 (5 bases). The CDR3 runs to 16 residues. Germline lookup yields CDR1 MNHNY and CDR2 SVGAGI (reference sequence). As DNA, the CDR3 is TGTACCACTCGAAATGTCGGTTTAGCAGGGACAGATACGCAGTATTTT. Amino acid sequence: CTTRNVGLAGTDTQYF.

The rearrangement joins TRBV6-1 to TRBJ2-6, with 7 bases that match TRBD1. J was trimmed by 0 bases and V by 4 bases; bases with no gene match: 9. Per germline, CDR1 MNHNS and CDR2 SASEGT. The CDR3 runs 18 residues. CDR3 bases: TGTGCCAGCAGTGTTCGACAGGGAAGATCCTCTGGGGCCAACGTCCTGACTTTC. Translation: CASSVRQGRSSGANVLTF.

The gene calls are TRBV2 and TRBJ2-3, with 8 positions matching TRBD1. Per the germline V gene, CDR1 is SNHLY and CDR2 is FYNNEI. The V gene end was trimmed by 6 bases and the J gene end by 3 bases; junction bases not matched to a gene: 14. The CDR3 runs 17 residues. The CDR3 is CASSKRRTGRMTDTQYF. Written as DNA, the CDR3 is TGTGCCAGCAGCAAACGACGGACAGGGAGGATGACAGATACGCAGTATTTT.

The count of this clone is one. The J gene is TRBJ2-3, the V gene TRBV10-1; 14 bases match TRBD2. CDR1 WNHNN and CDR2 SYGVQD come from the germline V gene (reference sequence). The V gene end was trimmed by 5 bases and the J gene end by 0 bases; junction bases not matched to a gene: 4. The CDR3 loop spans 17 amino acids. The DNA of the CDR3 is TGCGCCAGCAGTCCGGGACTAGCGGGGGATAGCACAGATACGCAGTATTTT. This sequence encodes CASSPGLAGDSTDTQYF.

The J gene is TRBJ1-1, the V gene TRBV11-3; D gene uncertain. The length of the CDR3 is 13 residues. Trimming took off 0 bases at V and 3 bases at J, with 5 bases between the two ends. CDR1 and CDR2 (germline): SGHNT, YENEEA. CDR3: CASSLDRYTEAFF. The CDR3 DNA follows: TGTGCCAGCAGCTTAGACAGATACACTGAAGCTTTCTTT.

The rearrangement uses TRBV7-9 and TRBJ2-3; D is unresolved. The V and J ends lost 3 bases and 4 bases respectively, with 17 bases between them. Germline V gene sequence: CDR1 SEHNR, CDR2 FQNEAQ (reference sequence). This CDR3 region has 16 residues. The CDR3 loop reads CASSFPRLEPPDTQYF. The CDR3 DNA reads TGTGCCAGCAGCTTCCCTCGACTCGAACCCCCAGATACGCAGTATTTT.

The CDR3 nucleotides read TGTGCCAGCAGCAATAAGCCCGTGGACAGGGTAACTAATGAAAAACTGTTTTTT. Its protein is CASSNKPVDRVTNEKLFF. The chain joins TRBV7-8 to TRBJ1-4; TRBD1 matches at 8 bases. The germline V gene has CDR1 SGHVS and CDR2 FQNEAQ. The length of the CDR3 is 18 residues. J was trimmed by 1 base and V by 5 bases; bases with no gene match: 12.

This clone was seen a single time. The rearrangement uses TRBV10-3 and TRBJ2-5; TRBD2 might be the D (6 bases). The CDR3 sequence is 12 residues long. Deletions cut 8 bases from V and 2 bases from J, with 9 bases between. Germline CDR1 and CDR2: ENHRY and SYGVKD. CDR3 coding DNA: TGTGCCATCGCGGGATCACAAGAGACCCAGTACTTC. Protein: CAIAGSQETQYF.

This clone was seen only once. CDR3 loop: CASSPQGPSGNTIYF. CDR3 in DNA: TGTGCCAGCAGCCCACAGGGCCCCTCTGGAAACACCATATATTTT. The rearrangement uses TRBV9 and TRBJ1-3; a weak D match, TRBD1 (6 bases). From germline, CDR1 is SGDLS and CDR2 YYNGEE. The CDR3 has 15 residues. V shed 4 bases and J shed 0 bases, with 11 bases lying between them.